This TCR beta chain is from a study of patients and donors after allogeneic stem cell transplantation. This clonotype was detected a few times. Per the germline V gene, CDR1 is DFQATT and CDR2 is SNEGSKA (reference sequence). The CDR3 length is 13 residues. The V and J ends lost 3 bases and 2 bases respectively, with 8 bases between them. TCRdb ran MiXCR on the RT-PCR reads and lists one entry per CDR3 protein. The sample has tens of thousands of distinct CDR3 sequences; 37% are singletons. The source material was blood, either unsorted or a sorted T cell fraction (not recorded which). The chain links TRBV20-1 to TRBJ1-3; D gene uncertain. This receptor was taken from a human donor who was either an allogeneic HSCT recipient or a stem cell or donor lymphocyte infusion donor (not recorded which). It is not recorded whose cells these are; they may come from a transplant donor. The CDR3 loop reads CSASLPAGNTIYF. DNA of the CDR3: TGCAGTGCTAGCCTGCCGGCTGGAAACACCATATATTTT.